These 27 T cell receptor beta chains came from one sample sequenced in a study of OX40 agonist ivuxolimab in advanced cancers. Receptors were amplified or captured by the immunoSEQ multiplex PCR assay. The source is immuneACCESS, and TCRdb retained only in-frame sequences with V and J called. Part of the clones is not carried over; for the studies checked, unresolved V genes explain less than half of this, and the remainder is unexplained. For this sample the table gives about 53,000 clones, of which about four fifths were detected only once. 0.95% to 1.5% of the sample comes from the top ten. The sequencing here drew on CD4+ or CD8+ T cells sorted from blood, taken in a trial of the OX40 agonist ivuxolimab. Source of these receptors: an adult with an advanced solid tumor such as melanoma, head and neck, liver or kidney cancer.

This sequence joins TRBV30 and TRBJ1-5; D may be TRBD1 (5 bases). CDR3 size: 17 residues. Germline assignment: CDR1 GTSNPN and CDR2 SVGIG (reference sequence). V shed 2 bases and J shed 3 bases, with 20 bases lying between them. The CDR3: CAWSSRGGDSSNQPQHF. The CDR3 nucleotides read TGTGCCTGGAGTTCACGGGGGGGGGATTCATCCAATCAGCCCCAGCATTTT. Full variable domain (rest looked up from reference TRBV30 and TRBJ1-5): SQTIHQWPATLVQPVGSPLSLECTVEGTSNPNLYWYRQAAGRGLQLLFYSVGIGQISSEVPQNLSASRPQDRQFILSSKKLLLSDSGFYLCAWSSRGGDSSNQPQHFGDGTRLSIL.

The chain couples TRBV28 to TRBJ2-7, with D uncertain. Germline assignment: CDR1 MDHEN and CDR2 SYDVKM. The germline V and J ends were trimmed by 3 bases and 2 bases, with 11 bases remaining between them. This CDR3 comprises 14 residues. CDR3 amino acids: CASSLGGGPYEQYF. In DNA form, the CDR3 reads TGTGCCAGCAGTTTGGGTGGCGGTCCCTACGAGCAGTACTTC.

This chain joins TRBV7-6 and TRBJ2-7; D is unclear. Germline lookup yields CDR1 SGHVS and CDR2 FNYEAQ. This CDR3 has 13 residues. Trimming took 4 bases from V and 9 from J, leaving 16 bases between them. This CDR3 is CASSSLGRRGQYF. The CDR3 DNA sequence: TGTGCCAGCAGCTCCCTCGGGCGACGAGGGCAGTACTTC. Variable domain in full (rest from reference TRBV7-6 and TRBJ2-7): GAGVSQSPRYKVTKRGQDVALRCDPISGHVSLYWYRQALGQGPEFLTYFNYEAQQDKSGLPNDRFSAERPEGSISTLTIQRTEQRDSAMYRCASSSLGRRGQYFGPGTRLTVT.

This chain's CDR3 is CAWEAGGVSYNEQFF. The CDR3 DNA reads as TGTGCCTGGGAGGCGGGCGGCGTATCCTACAATGAGCAGTTCTTC. The J gene is TRBJ2-1, the V gene TRBV30; weak D call: TRBD2 (5 bases). Trimming took off 5 bases at V and 1 base at J, with 15 bases between the two ends. Germline CDR1 is GTSNPN and CDR2 is SVGIG (reference sequence). The CDR3 is 15 amino acids.

This rearrangement joins TRBV6-5 to TRBJ2-5; TRBD1 aligns across 9 bases. Losses at the gene ends were 2 bases for V and 2 bases for J; bases not matched to a gene: 6. Germline CDR1 reads MNHEY; CDR2 reads SVGAGI. The CDR3 totals 16 residues. The CDR3 bases are TGTGCCAGCAGTTACCCACGACAGGGGGGGCAAGAGACCCAGTACTTC. As protein: CASSYPRQGGQETQYF.

This sequence joins TRBV7-9 and TRBJ2-5, with D perhaps TRBD2 (5 bases). CDR3 length: 14 residues. CDR1 SEHNR and CDR2 FQNEAQ come from the germline V gene (reference sequence). V lost 4 bases to trimming and J lost 2 bases, with 11 bases between them. CDR3 protein: CASSSRAVQETQYF. CDR3 DNA sequence: TGTGCCAGCAGCTCGCGGGCAGTACAAGAGACCCAGTACTTC.

A note on this clone: One junction end disagrees with the germline gene, perhaps due to a read error. The chain recombines TRBV6-1 with TRBJ2-7; no firm D call. The CDR3 is 13 residues long. The germline V gene encodes CDR1 MNHNS and CDR2 SASEGT. The CDR3 region is CASSETVSYERYF. The CDR3 coding sequence is TGTGCCAGCAGTGAGACGGTCTCCTACGAGCGGTACTTC.

The chain joins TRBV10-3 to TRBJ2-1; 7 positions match TRBD1. The germline CDR1 and CDR2 sequences are ENHRY and SYGVKD. The V gene end was trimmed by 4 bases and the J gene end by 5 bases; junction bases not matched to a gene: 5. The CDR3 is made up of 14 amino acids. CDR3 sequence: CAISAKGADNEQFF. The CDR3 nucleotides are TGTGCCATCAGTGCCAAGGGGGCCGACAATGAGCAGTTCTTC.

The gene calls are TRBV28 and TRBJ1-1, with D possibly being TRBD1 (5 bases). This CDR3 has 15 residues. CDR1 is MDHEN, CDR2 SYDVKM, per germline. Trimming took off 4 bases at V and 6 bases at J, with 18 bases between the two ends. In DNA, the CDR3 is TGTGCCAGCAGTTCAACTGGGTCACGAGGGGCTGAAGCTTTCTTT. The encoded protein is CASSSTGSRGAEAFF.

The chain recombines TRBV30 with TRBJ2-4; D not certain. V dropped 0 bases and J dropped 0 bases, with 9 bases sitting between them. CDR1 is GTSNPN, CDR2 SVGIG, per germline (reference sequence). The CDR3 totals 15 residues. The CDR3 reads CAWSVRLIAKNIQYF. The CDR3 DNA follows: TGTGCCTGGAGTGTACGATTGATAGCCAAAAACATTCAGTACTTC.

This sequence joins TRBV6-5 and TRBJ1-1, with a weak D call TRBD1 (6 bases). Trimming pared 8 bases from V and 4 bases from J, leaving 17 bases between. CDR1 and CDR2 from the germline V gene are MNHEY and SVGAGI. The CDR3 is 14 residues long. The CDR3 DNA reads TGTGCCAGCCAGGGGATAGGGGGGAGCACTGAAGCTTTCTTT. This gives the protein CASQGIGGSTEAFF.

The CDR3 protein is CASSFQYPRGMGNSPLHF. As DNA, the CDR3 is TGTGCCAGTAGTTTCCAGTATCCCAGGGGGATGGGTAATTCACCCCTCCACTTT. The rearrangement uses TRBV19 and TRBJ1-6, with 7 bases identical to TRBD1. The J segment lost 6 bases and the V segment lost 5 bases, leaving 16 bases of the junction unmatched. The CDR3 runs 18 residues. Germline CDR1 is LNHDA and CDR2 is SQIVND (reference sequence).

The V and J genes are TRBV10-3 and TRBJ1-2; a weak D match, TRBD1 (6 bases). Germline V lookup: CDR1 ENHRY, CDR2 SYGVKD. The CDR3 is made up of 12 amino acids. V was cut by 5 bases and J by 5 bases, with 9 bases left in between. CDR3 DNA sequence: TGTGCCATCAGTTCCGGACAGTATGGCTACACCTTC. Translation: CAISSGQYGYTF.

The chain joins TRBV7-8 to TRBJ1-3; D is possibly TRBD1 (6 bases). CDR1 SGHVS and CDR2 FQNEAQ come from the germline V gene. The CDR3 is 16 residues long. V lost 5 bases, J lost 0 bases, and 14 bases lay in between. CDR3 DNA sequence: TGTGCCAGCAGCCCCCGTCGGGGGGCCTCTGGAAACACCATATATTTT. As protein: CASSPRRGASGNTIYF.

This chain links TRBV11-2 with TRBJ1-3; D perhaps matches TRBD1 (5 bases). This CDR3 contains 15 residues. The V end lost 3 bases, the J end lost 4 bases, and 13 bases lay between the germline ends. The germline V gene encodes CDR1 SGHAT and CDR2 FQNNGV. DNA for the CDR3: TGTGCCAGCAGCTTGGATAGGGGTATAGGAAACACCATATATTTT. It yields the protein CASSLDRGIGNTIYF.

The chain carries TRBV6-1 and TRBJ1-5; no reliable D call. The CDR3 runs to 16 residues. Trimming pared 4 bases from V and 5 bases from J, leaving 18 bases between. Per the germline V gene, CDR1 is MNHNS and CDR2 is SASEGT. CDR3 bases: TGTGCCAGCAGTGGGGCGACGGCTTCGGGTGATCAGCCCCAGCATTTT. It codes for CASSGATASGDQPQHF.

The sample holds a few counts of this clone. The chain is built from TRBV12-5 and TRBJ2-7; D not certain. Germline CDR1 reads LGHNT; CDR2 reads FRNRAP. Between the trimmed V and J ends, which lost 2 bases and 0 bases, there was a span of 17 bases. CDR3 length: 17 residues. The CDR3 bases are TGTGCTAGTGGTTTGAGCAGGCTTCTCTACAGCTCCTACGAGCAGTACTTC. Residues: CASGLSRLLYSSYEQYF.

The chain joins TRBV5-5 to TRBJ1-2; 7 positions match TRBD1. Per germline, CDR1 SGHKS and CDR2 YYEKEE (reference sequence). There are 14 residues in the CDR3. The J segment lost 4 bases and the V segment lost 4 bases, leaving 7 bases of the junction unmatched. CDR3 region: CASSMQGGTYGYTF. The CDR3 DNA follows: TGTGCCAGCAGCATGCAAGGGGGCACCTATGGCTACACCTTC.

V is TRBV10-3 and J is TRBJ2-3; 16 nucleotides line up with TRBD2. The junction had 7 bases not matched to a gene; V was cut back by 10 bases and J by 3 bases. Per germline, CDR1 ENHRY and CDR2 SYGVKD. This CDR3 contains 16 residues. As DNA, the CDR3 is TGTGCCACCAAGGGACTAGCGGGGGGGACAACAGATACGCAGTATTTT. It codes for CATKGLAGGTTDTQYF.

V gene TRBV21-1 combines with J gene TRBJ2-1; TRBD1 was called by the table and not checked on the DNA. TRBV21-1 constitutes a pseudogene. The CDR3 runs 17 residues. The CDR3 loop is CASSRGTGGVWTNEQFF. The DNA for the CDR3 is TGTGCCAGCAGCAGGGGGACAGGGGGCGTTTGGACCAATGAGCAGTTCTTC.

V usage is TRBV2 and J usage is TRBJ1-2; 8 positions match TRBD1. The germline CDR1 and CDR2 sequences are SNHLY and FYNNEI. V trimming: 5 bases; J trimming: 2 bases; junction bases outside the gene matches: 13. The CDR3 spans 17 residues. The CDR3 nucleotides are TGTGCCAGCAGTCGCCGCCTTTGGGGACAGGACAACTATGGCTACACCTTC. Amino acids: CASSRRLWGQDNYGYTF.

Turning to this clone: An end of the junction differs from the germline gene, which may be a read error. The chain links TRBV7-7 to TRBJ2-1; 7 bases align to TRBD1. In germline, CDR1 is SSHAT, CDR2 FNYEAQ (reference sequence). This CDR3 spans 14 amino acids. DNA for the CDR3: TGTGCTAGCAGCTTAGGACAGGCCGACAATGAGCAGTTCTTC. This codes for CASSLGQADNEQFF. The full variable domain, completed using reference TRBV7-7 and TRBJ2-1, is GAGVSQSPRYKVTKRGQDVTLRCDPISSHATLYWYQQALGQGPEFLTYFNYEAQPDKSGLPSDRFSAERPEGSISTLTIQRTEQRDSAMYRCASSLGQADNEQFFGPGTRLTVL.

With respect to this clone: The junction departs from the called germline gene at one end, perhaps through a read error. The CDR3 sequence is CASSPRSSGRQETQYF. The CDR3 DNA reads as TGTGCTAGCAGCCCTAGGTCCAGCGGGAGACAAGAGACCCAGTACTTC. V and J are TRBV7-7 and TRBJ2-5; 8 bases fit TRBD2. CDR3 length: 16 residues. Germline V CDR1 and CDR2: SSHAT, FNYEAQ (reference sequence).

The chain combines TRBV28 with TRBJ1-5; 10 positions agree with TRBD1. With 6 bases clipped from V and 6 bases from J, the junction kept 11 bases outside the gene matches. The CDR3 is made up of 16 amino acids. Germline CDR1 and CDR2: MDHEN and SYDVKM. Here the CDR3 DNA reads TGTGCCAGCAGCCGCTCCGGGACAGGGGAGGGTCAGCCCCAGCATTTT. It is translated as CASSRSGTGEGQPQHF. The variable domain in full, completed from reference TRBV28 and TRBJ1-5, reads DVKVTQSSRYLVKRTGEKVFLECVQDMDHENMFWYRQDPGLGLRLIYFSYDVKMKEKGDIPEGYSVSREKKERFSLILESASTNQTSMYLCASSRSGTGEGQPQHFGDGTRLSIL.

The V gene is TRBV19, the J gene TRBJ1-3, with 7 bases matching TRBD1. Germline loops: CDR1 LNHDA, CDR2 SQIVND (reference sequence). CDR3 length equals 14 residues. Trimming took 6 bases from V and 3 from J; bases not matched to a gene: 5. DNA of the CDR3: TGTGCCAGTAGACCGACAGGGAGTGGAAACACCATATATTTT. Its translation: CASRPTGSGNTIYF.

This rearrangement joins TRBV4-1 to TRBJ1-1; D remains ambiguous. Trimming took 0 bases from V and 7 from J, leaving 9 bases between them. The CDR3 length is 13 residues. Germline V CDR1 and CDR2: MGHRA, YSYEKL. CDR3 protein: CASSQEGGYEAFF. The CDR3 DNA is TGCGCCAGCAGCCAAGAAGGAGGGTATGAAGCTTTCTTT.

CDR3 in amino acids: CASSFGLYGTDTQYF. CDR3 nucleotides: TGTGCCAGCAGCTTTGGACTGTATGGTACAGATACGCAGTATTTT. The genes are TRBV5-6 and TRBJ2-3, with a tentative D call TRBD2 (5 bases). V lost 2 bases and J 3 bases, leaving 13 bases between the germline ends. The germline CDR1 and CDR2 sequences are SGHDT and YYEEEE. The CDR3 sequence is 15 residues long. Supplemented by reference TRBV5-6 and TRBJ2-3, the full variable domain reads DAGVTQSPTHLIKTRGQQVTLRCSPKSGHDTVSWYQQALGQGPQFIFQYYEEEERQRGNFPDRFSGHQFPNYSSELNVNALLLGDSALYLCASSFGLYGTDTQYFGPGTRLTVL.